The 30 T cell receptor beta chains below all came from one sample that was sequenced in a study of early T cells in non-severe SARS-CoV-2 infection. MiXCR, run by TCRdb on the 5' RACE reads, gives a single entry per CDR3 protein. The table lists 110,000 or so distinct CDR3 sequences, about 12% of them singletons, with less than 3.5% in the top ten. Sequencing input: whole blood. The receptors originated from an adult who was a healthcare worker with PCR-confirmed SARS-CoV-2 infection or an uninfected control (not recorded which).

As for this clonotype: A junction end diverges from the germline sequence, so it may reflect a read error. The V and J genes are TRBV9 and TRBJ2-7, with TRBD2 matching 13 bases. CDR3 length: 14 residues. The germline V gene encodes CDR1 SGDLS and CDR2 YYNGEE. DNA for the CDR3: TGTGCCAGCGGGGATGGGACTAGCGGGACATTTCTGGACTTC. Amino acids: CASGDGTSGTFLDF.

The chain couples TRBV27 to TRBJ2-1; 7 bases match TRBD2. The V gene end was trimmed by 2 bases and the J gene end by 9 bases; junction bases not matched to a gene: 4. Germline V gene sequence: CDR1 MNHEY, CDR2 SMNVEV (reference sequence). This CDR3 is 13 amino acids long. The CDR3 region is CASSLDWGGEQFF. In DNA, the CDR3 is TGTGCCAGCAGTTTAGATTGGGGGGGTGAGCAGTTCTTC.

This clonotype has only a few counts. The V call is TRBV6-5, the J call TRBJ2-3; D gene ambiguous. Germline V lookup: CDR1 MNHEY, CDR2 SVGAGI. V was clipped by 5 bases and J by 5 bases, with 14 bases between them. The length of the CDR3 is 14 residues. CDR3 loop: CASSPVNNEDTQYF. The CDR3 region has the DNA TGTGCCAGCAGTCCGGTTAACAACGAAGATACGCAGTATTTT.

This clonotype was counted a few times. The rearrangement links TRBV5-4 to TRBJ2-3; 11 bases fit TRBD2. Germline CDR1 reads SGHNT; CDR2 reads YYREEE (reference sequence). The CDR3 runs to 14 residues. V shed 4 bases and J 5 bases; nucleotides not matched to a gene: 3. CDR3 DNA sequence: TGTGCCAGCAGCAGCGGGACTAGCGGAGATACGCAGTATTTT. Its translation is CASSSGTSGDTQYF.

This clonotype has ten or more counts. The rearrangement joins TRBV6-6 to TRBJ2-6; tentative D call: TRBD1 (6 bases). This CDR3 has 20 amino acids. Germline V gene sequence: CDR1 MNHNY, CDR2 SVGAGI (reference sequence). Trimming shortened V by 2 bases and J by 3 bases, and 23 bases separated the two germline ends. The CDR3 spells CASSYRHRDLTGGGANVLTF. The CDR3 nucleotides read TGTGCCAGCAGTTACAGGCACAGGGATCTTACTGGGGGTGGGGCCAACGTCCTGACTTTC.

This clonotype was detected ten times or more. The chain joins TRBV20-1 to TRBJ2-3; 14 nucleotides agree with TRBD2. The CDR3 runs 19 residues. Germline CDR1 and CDR2: DFQATT and SNEGSKA (reference sequence). V dropped 1 base and J dropped 4; count of bases not matched to a gene: 13. The CDR3 nucleotides read TGCAGTGCTAGAGTGTGGACTAGCGGGAGGAGATCGGGGGCAGATACGCAGTATTTT. This sequence encodes CSARVWTSGRRSGADTQYF.

This sequence joins TRBV5-1 and TRBJ2-5; a weak D match, TRBD1 (5 bases). Between the trimmed V and J ends, which lost 4 bases and 1 base, there was a span of 11 bases. This CDR3 has 14 residues. Germline V gene lookup returns CDR1 SGHRS and CDR2 YFSETQ. In DNA, the CDR3 is TGCGCCAGCAGCCATTCAGGGTCCCAAGAGACCCAGTACTTC. Protein: CASSHSGSQETQYF.

In its sample, this clonotype was seen a few times. The chain employs TRBV30 and TRBJ2-5; D gene ambiguous. The ends were cut back, 2 bases at V and 5 bases at J, with 9 bases in the middle. Germline V lookup: CDR1 GTSNPN, CDR2 SVGIG (reference sequence). The CDR3 extends over 12 amino acids. Written as DNA, the CDR3 is TGTGCCTGGAGTCTCCAGGTCGAGACCCAGTACTTC. It yields the protein CAWSLQVETQYF.

This clonotype was counted at least ten times. The J gene is TRBJ1-1, the V gene TRBV29-1, with D possibly matching TRBD1 (5 bases). Germline V gene sequence: CDR1 SQVTM, CDR2 ANQGSEA. V was clipped by 4 bases and J by 10 bases, with 13 bases between them. The CDR3 contains 11 residues. Written as DNA, the CDR3 is TGCAGCGTTGGGGAACCAGGGCCAGCTTTCTTT. Its translation: CSVGEPGPAFF. Full variable domain (rest looked up from reference TRBV29-1 and TRBJ1-1): SAVISQKPSRDICQRGTSLTIQCQVDSQVTMMFWYRQQPGQSLTLIATANQGSEATYESGFVIDKFPISRPNLTFSTLTVSNMSPEDSSIYLCSVGEPGPAFFGQGTRLTVV.

The sample holds many counts of this clonotype. The chain joins TRBV28 to TRBJ1-6; D not resolved. The V gene lost 6 bases and the J gene lost 9 bases, with 9 bases spanning the gap. Germline loops: CDR1 MDHEN, CDR2 SYDVKM. The CDR3 is made up of 12 amino acids. In nucleotides, the CDR3 is TGTGCCAGCAGCCTAGGCGGTTCACCCCTCCACTTT. Its protein product is CASSLGGSPLHF.

This clonotype was detected a few times. The chain is built from TRBV7-6 and TRBJ2-2; 12 bases line up with TRBD2. The germline V gene encodes CDR1 SGHVS and CDR2 FNYEAQ. Losses at the gene ends were 5 bases for V and 1 base for J; bases not matched to a gene: 11. The CDR3 sequence is 19 residues long. The CDR3: CASSLLTWTSGVNTGELFF. The CDR3 DNA sequence: TGTGCCAGCAGCCTGCTTACATGGACTAGCGGGGTGAACACCGGGGAGCTGTTTTTT.

This chain links TRBV27 with TRBJ2-2, with D perhaps TRBD2 (5 bases). The CDR3 length is 15 residues. V was shortened by 3 bases and J by 3 bases, with 11 bases between the two germline ends. The V gene's germline CDR1 is MNHEY and CDR2 SMNVEV (reference sequence). CDR3 loop: CASSFGSGYTGELFF. The CDR3 DNA sequence: TGTGCCAGCAGTTTTGGGAGCGGTTACACCGGGGAGCTGTTTTTT.

This clonotype has only a few counts. The V gene is TRBV19, the J gene TRBJ2-6; 7 positions match TRBD1. This CDR3 is 18 amino acids long. Trimming at V came to 3 bases and at J to 1 base, leaving 9 bases not matched to a gene. Germline-derived CDR1 and CDR2 are LNHDA and SQIVND (reference sequence). CDR3: CASSIRTGRVSGANVLTF. DNA of the CDR3: TGTGCCAGTAGTATCCGGACAGGTCGAGTGTCTGGGGCCAACGTCCTGACTTTC.

This chain links TRBV27 with TRBJ1-5; no reliable D call. The CDR3 runs 13 residues. V was pared by 3 bases and J by 4 bases, with 7 bases between. Germline CDR1 is MNHEY and CDR2 is SMNVEV (reference sequence). CDR3 DNA sequence: TGTGCCAGCAGTTTTACGCTAAATCAGCCCCAGCATTTT. It translates to CASSFTLNQPQHF.

This chain connects TRBV20-1 to TRBJ1-6; possible D gene TRBD1, 5 bases. Trimming cost V 0 bases and J 3 bases, with 15 bases left between them. In germline, CDR1 is DFQATT, CDR2 SNEGSKA (reference sequence). The CDR3 is made up of 17 amino acids. The CDR3 reads CSARDLPGTGYNSPLHF. CDR3 DNA sequence: TGCAGTGCTAGAGATCTCCCCGGGACGGGCTATAATTCACCCCTCCACTTT.

Ten or more counts support this clonotype. The chain is built from TRBV19 and TRBJ2-1; 7 bases are shared with TRBD1. The CDR3 is made up of 16 amino acids. In germline, CDR1 is LNHDA, CDR2 SQIVND (reference sequence). The ends lost 3 bases at V and 4 bases at J; junction bases unmatched: 9. This chain's CDR3 is CASSMIATGQYNEQFF. In nucleotides, the CDR3 is TGTGCCAGTAGTATGATAGCGACAGGGCAATACAATGAGCAGTTCTTC. The variable domain in full, completed from reference TRBV19 and TRBJ2-1, reads DGGITQSPKYLFRKEGQNVTLSCEQNLNHDAMYWYRQDPGQGLRLIYYSQIVNDFQKGDIAEGYSVSREKKESFPLTVTSAQKNPTAFYLCASSMIATGQYNEQFFGPGTRLTVL.

This clonotype was counted at least ten times. The V and J genes are TRBV11-2 and TRBJ2-3; D not resolved. The CDR3 runs 16 residues. Germline-derived CDR1 and CDR2 are SGHAT and FQNNGV. Trimming shortened V by 1 base and J by 2 bases, and 13 bases separated the two germline ends. CDR3 region: CASSLVVASSTDTQYF. The DNA of the CDR3 is TGTGCCAGCAGCTTAGTAGTTGCTTCCTCCACAGATACGCAGTATTTT.

In its sample, this clonotype was seen many times. The chain links TRBV20-1 to TRBJ1-3; D remains unclear. Germline CDR1 and CDR2: DFQATT and SNEGSKA (reference sequence). The CDR3 totals 13 residues. V shed 6 bases and J shed 2 bases, with 11 bases lying between them. For the CDR3, the DNA is TGCAGTGCGGGTGGTCAGGCTGGAAACACCATATATTTT. It yields the protein CSAGGQAGNTIYF.

This clonotype was seen at least ten times. The CDR3 coding sequence is TGCGCCAGCAGCTTGGGTAGCGGGAGGGCTCGGAATGAGCAGTTCTTC. Protein: CASSLGSGRARNEQFF. The chain has TRBV5-1 and TRBJ2-1; TRBD2 matches at 11 bases. This CDR3 has 16 residues. Unmatched junction bases numbered 6, after V lost 0 bases and J lost 7 bases. Per germline, CDR1 SGHRS and CDR2 YFSETQ.

This clonotype was seen more than once but under ten times. This chain uses TRBV5-4 with TRBJ2-3; D gene uncertain. Looked up from germline, CDR1 is SGHNT and CDR2 is YYREEE (reference sequence). Trimming left V 0 bases short and J 4 bases short, with 9 bases between. The CDR3 has 14 amino acids. CDR3 sequence (DNA): TGTGCCAGCAGCTTGGCCCCTTCCTCAGATACGCAGTATTTT. Amino acids: CASSLAPSSDTQYF.

This clonotype was seen many times. DNA of the CDR3: TGTGCCATCGGGCCCGAGGATACGCAGTATTTT. Translating it yields CAIGPEDTQYF. V and J are TRBV10-3 and TRBJ2-3, with D unclear. The germline gives CDR1 ENHRY, CDR2 SYGVKD. This CDR3 comprises 11 residues. The V and J ends lost 8 bases and 6 bases respectively, with 9 bases between them.

On this clonotype itself: A read error may explain this, as a much larger clone is one base away. The chain employs TRBV19 and TRBJ1-5; D is unclear. Germline V gives CDR1 LNHDA, CDR2 SQIVND (reference sequence). This CDR3 contains 16 residues. V shed 10 bases and J shed 4 bases, with 23 bases lying between them. The CDR3 nucleotides read TGTGCCACCAGTGACTATAGTGGTTGGGAGAATCAGCCCCAGCATTTT. This codes for CATSDYSGWENQPQHF.

The V and J genes are TRBV12-3 or TRBV12-4 and TRBJ2-7; D not certain. This CDR3 region has 14 residues. Trimming took off 4 bases at V and 4 bases at J, with 14 bases between the two ends. The CDR3 loop is CASSSGPSSYEQYF. The CDR3 DNA is TGTGCCAGCAGTTCCGGGCCATCGTCGTACGAGCAGTACTTC.

This chain connects TRBV7-9 to TRBJ2-5; 8 positions match TRBD1. Germline assignment: CDR1 SEHNR and CDR2 FQNEAQ (reference sequence). V shed 5 bases, J shed 4 bases, and the junction held 9 bases outside the gene matches. The CDR3 consists of 15 residues. The DNA for the CDR3 is TGTGCCAGCAGCCCCCCCAGGGGGCGCACAGAGACCCAGTACTTC. Protein: CASSPPRGRTETQYF.

This clonotype has a count of ten or more. The chain couples TRBV5-1 to TRBJ2-7; tentatively, D is TRBD2 (5 bases). Germline loops: CDR1 SGHRS, CDR2 YFSETQ. V was clipped by 4 bases and J by 2 bases, with 10 bases between them. CDR3 length: 13 residues. The CDR3 DNA follows: TGCGCCAGCAGCCTAGCTCTCACCTACGAGCAGTACTTC. The encoded protein is CASSLALTYEQYF.

There are many counts of this clonotype. The chain carries TRBV7-6 and TRBJ2-5, with a weak D call TRBD1 (5 bases). The V end was cut by 2 bases, the J end by 7 bases, with 17 bases between. The germline V gene encodes CDR1 SGHVS and CDR2 FNYEAQ. The CDR3 is made up of 15 amino acids. CDR3 sequence: CASSLTRQNEGTQYF. The CDR3 nucleotides read TGTGCCAGCAGCTTAACCCGACAGAACGAAGGGACCCAGTACTTC.

This clonotype came up a few times. This sequence joins TRBV15 and TRBJ2-2; 8 nucleotides agree with TRBD1. Germline V gives CDR1 LNHNV, CDR2 YYDKDF (reference sequence). This CDR3 contains 16 residues. Unmatched junction bases numbered 5, after V lost 1 base and J lost 4 bases. The CDR3 sequence: CATSRGDRRGTGELFF. CDR3 nucleotides: TGTGCCACCAGCAGAGGGGACAGGAGGGGCACCGGGGAGCTGTTTTTT.

This clonotype has a handful of counts. V usage is TRBV9 and J usage is TRBJ1-6, with D perhaps matching TRBD1 (6 bases). CDR1 SGDLS and CDR2 YYNGEE come from the germline V gene. There are 15 residues in the CDR3. V lost 3 bases, J lost 7 bases, and 14 bases lay in between. The CDR3 sequence is CASSEAGATNSPLHF. The CDR3, as DNA: TGTGCCAGCAGCGAGGCAGGGGCCACAAATTCACCCCTCCACTTT.

Only one count was recorded for this clonotype. Given the absence of the conserved phenylalanine or tryptophan at the CDR3 end, a read error is likely. The chain recombines TRBV19 with TRBJ2-2; D might be TRBD1 (5 bases). The germline gives CDR1 LNHDA, CDR2 SQIVND (reference sequence). This CDR3 is 13 amino acids long. V was shortened by 1 base and J by 6 bases, with 6 bases between the two germline ends. CDR3 nucleotides: TGTGCCAGTAGTATAGGGGGCGCCGGGGAGCTGTTTTCT. It yields the protein CASSIGGAGELFS.

The chain has TRBV15 and TRBJ2-4; D not resolved. The CDR3 spans 14 residues. Germline V gene data show CDR1 as LNHNV and CDR2 as YYDKDF (reference sequence). Deletions cut 6 bases from V and 3 bases from J, with 12 bases between. CDR3 amino acids: CATSPKNIKNIQYF. The CDR3 coding sequence is TGTGCCACCAGTCCCAAGAATATCAAAAACATTCAGTACTTC. The full variable domain, in which reference TRBV15 and TRBJ2-4 provide the parts outside the CDR3, is DAMVIQNPRYQVTQFGKPVTLSCSQTLNHNVMYWYQQKSSQAPKLLFHYYDKDFNNEADTPDNFQSRRPNTSFCFLDIRSPGLGDTAMYLCATSPKNIKNIQYFGAGTRLSVL.